This T cell receptor beta chain came from a study of regulatory T cells in long-lasting Graves disease. Time point noted: persistent/refractory GD, antithyroid drugs over 5 years with positive TRAb. PBMC-extracted RNA yielded the TCR library. With 5 bases removed from V and 6 bases from J, the gap between germline ends came to 17 bases. This CDR3 is 14 amino acids long. Germline V lookup: CDR1 LNHDA, CDR2 SQIVND (reference sequence). This clonotype has a handful of counts. CDR3-region Arm-PCR and iRepertoire HTBI primers produced the TCR beta libraries. TCRdb reprocessed the multiplex PCR reads with MiXCR, giving one entry per CDR3 protein. The sample lists hundreds of thousands of distinct CDR3 sequences, less than 25% occurring once.

The chain has TRBV19 and TRBJ2-7; possibly TRBD2 for D (6 bases). This receptor was obtained from a female donor with Graves disease. Material: peripheral blood mononuclear cells (PBMCs), obtained when the disease was refractory, from a patient treated with antithyroid drugs. The CDR3 DNA sequence: TGTGCCAGTAGTCTAGGAGGGTGGTCCGGCGAGCAGTACTTC. It is translated as CASSLGGWSGEQYF.